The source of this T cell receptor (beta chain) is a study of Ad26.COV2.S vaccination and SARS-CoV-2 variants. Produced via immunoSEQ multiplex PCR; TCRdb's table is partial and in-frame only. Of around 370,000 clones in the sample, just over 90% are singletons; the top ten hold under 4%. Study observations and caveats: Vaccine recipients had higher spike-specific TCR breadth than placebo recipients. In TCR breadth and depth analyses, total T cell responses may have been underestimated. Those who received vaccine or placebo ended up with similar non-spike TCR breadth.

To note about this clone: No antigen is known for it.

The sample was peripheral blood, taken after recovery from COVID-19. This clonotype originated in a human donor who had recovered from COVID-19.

The CDR3 bases are TGTGCCAGCAGTCCAGGACTAGCGGGGGGACTACGGCCCCAAGAGACCCAGTACTTC. It codes for CASSPGLAGGLRPQETQYF. The V and J genes are TRBV6-2 or TRBV6-3 and TRBJ2-5; 14 nucleotides align to TRBD2. This CDR3 contains 19 residues. Germline trimming cut 5 bases from V and 1 base from J; bases unmatched to any gene: 12. CDR1 is MNHEY and CDR2 is SVGEGT in the germline V gene.